Below, 8 T cell receptor beta chains from the same sample are listed, as sequenced in a study of Graves' ophthalmopathy and Graves' hyperthyroidism. RNA transcripts yielded amplified TCR beta CDR3 regions. HTBI primers primed a first-round RT-PCR, and a second-round multiplex PCR followed. TCRdb re-called the multiplex PCR reads with MiXCR, one entry per CDR3 protein. The sample shows a few hundred thousand distinct CDR3 sequences, roughly 40% of them seen only once. Sequencing input: peripheral blood or thyroid tissue (not recorded which). The receptors shown here come from an adult man with Graves' hyperthyroidism.

Ten or more counts support this clonotype. The DNA for the CDR3 is TGTGCCAGTAGAGTTTCCCGGGGGGCAGAGACCCAGTACTTC. It encodes CASRVSRGAETQYF. The rearrangement uses TRBV19 and TRBJ2-5; D may be TRBD2 (7 bases). Germline values: CDR1 LNHDA, CDR2 SQIVND (reference sequence). The CDR3 extends over 14 amino acids. The V gene lost 6 bases and the J gene lost 4 bases, with 15 bases spanning the gap. Filled out from reference TRBV19 and TRBJ2-5, the complete variable domain reads DGGITQSPKYLFRKEGQNVTLSCEQNLNHDAMYWYRQDPGQGLRLIYYSQIVNDFQKGDIAEGYSVSREKKESFPLTVTSAQKNPTAFYLCASRVSRGAETQYFGPGTRLLVL.

This clonotype was recorded at least ten times. The V and J genes are TRBV5-6 and TRBJ1-1, with a possible D match to TRBD1 (5 bases). This CDR3 is 13 amino acids long. Germline CDR1 is SGHDT and CDR2 is YYEEEE. V was shortened by 3 bases and J by 2 bases, with 8 bases between the two germline ends. Here the CDR3 reads CASSWGVNTEAFF. The CDR3 region has the DNA TGTGCCAGCAGCTGGGGCGTAAACACTGAAGCTTTCTTT.

This clonotype was recorded a few times. This chain uses TRBV2 with TRBJ1-6; D remains unclear. The V gene's germline CDR1 is SNHLY and CDR2 FYNNEI. Trimming stripped 7 bases from V and 0 bases from J, with 16 bases between. The CDR3 consists of 17 residues. The CDR3 DNA follows: TGTGCCAGCACGGAAGGCAGATTTAGCTCCTATAATTCACCCCTCCACTTT. Protein product: CASTEGRFSSYNSPLHF.

Ten or more counts support this clonotype. The gene calls are TRBV28 and TRBJ2-7; D ambiguous. With 8 bases removed from V and 2 bases from J, the gap between germline ends came to 7 bases. CDR1 is MDHEN, CDR2 SYDVKM, per germline. The CDR3 extends over 11 amino acids. The CDR3 protein is CASGVPYEQYF. CDR3 in DNA: TGTGCCAGCGGCGTTCCCTACGAGCAGTACTTC.

This clonotype was detected once. V and J are TRBV5-1 and TRBJ2-2; perhaps TRBD2 as D (6 bases). The CDR3 sequence is 14 residues long. The V and J ends lost 5 bases and 8 bases respectively, with 16 bases between them. In germline, CDR1 is SGHRS, CDR2 YFSETQ. For the CDR3, the DNA is TGCGCCAGCAGTCCGACGAGGGAGGCTGGGGAGCTGTTTTTT. Protein: CASSPTREAGELFF. Looking up the rest from reference TRBV5-1 and TRBJ2-2 gives the full variable domain: KAGVTQTPRYLIKTRGQQVTLSCSPISGHRSVSWYQQTPGQGLQFLFEYFSETQRNKGNFPGRFSGRQFSNSRSEMNVSTLELGDSALYLCASSPTREAGELFFGEGSRLTVL.

The chain carries TRBV7-2 and TRBJ1-4; D gene uncertain. This CDR3 has 14 amino acids. Germline assignment: CDR1 SGHTA and CDR2 FQGNSA. V lost 5 bases and J lost 8, with 15 bases in between. The CDR3 nucleotides read TGTGCCAGCAGCCCGGCGTCTTCCTCCGAAAAACTGTTTTTT. Its protein product is CASSPASSSEKLFF.

The table lists this clonotype with many counts. The V and J genes are TRBV20-1 and TRBJ1-1; perhaps TRBD1 as D (5 bases). In germline, CDR1 is DFQATT, CDR2 SNEGSKA (reference sequence). The CDR3 runs to 10 residues. The germline V and J ends were trimmed by 4 bases and 10 bases, with 10 bases remaining between them. CDR3 residues: CSAIRGGAFF. DNA for the CDR3: TGCAGTGCTATCCGGGGGGGAGCTTTCTTT.

There are a few counts of this clonotype. V and J are TRBV27 and TRBJ1-2, with D hard to call. Germline V gene data show CDR1 as MNHEY and CDR2 as SMNVEV (reference sequence). CDR3 length: 13 amino acids. V was clipped by 8 bases and J by 2 bases, with 12 bases between them. DNA for the CDR3: TGTGCCAGCGCTCAACGGGAAAACTATGGCTACACCTTC. This translates into CASAQRENYGYTF.